One and the same sample provided the 3 T cell receptor beta chains below, sequenced in a study of cytomegalovirus exposure and HLA in healthy donors. The repertoire was sequenced with immunoSEQ multiplex PCR; TCRdb's copy has only in-frame clones and lacks some. The table lists 66,000 or so clones, around 97% of them singletons. Sample: PBMCs. The source of these receptors is a woman under 30 in good health and CMV-seropositive.

The chain joins TRBV4-1 to TRBJ2-1; TRBD1 agrees at 9 bases. Per germline, CDR1 MGHRA and CDR2 YSYEKL. The CDR3 has 14 amino acids. J was trimmed by 4 bases and V by 9 bases; bases with no gene match: 7. Here the CDR3 DNA reads TGCGCCAGTACCGGACAGGGGAAATACAATGAGCAGTTCTTC. The encoded protein is CASTGQGKYNEQFF.

The chain employs TRBV5-5 and TRBJ2-3; 7 nucleotides line up with TRBD1. The V segment lost 3 bases and the J segment 4 bases; nucleotides outside the gene matches: 14. In germline, CDR1 is SGHKS, CDR2 YYEKEE (reference sequence). The CDR3 consists of 17 residues. The CDR3 DNA follows: TGTGCCAGCAGCTGGGACAGCGAGACTTTAGGGGCAGATACGCAGTATTTT. Amino acids: CASSWDSETLGADTQYF.

This chain links TRBV6-6 with TRBJ1-1; 12 bases are shared with TRBD1. This CDR3 has 16 residues. Germline trimming cut 4 bases from V and 4 bases from J; bases unmatched to any gene: 7. CDR1 is MNHNY and CDR2 is SVGAGI in the germline V gene (reference sequence). The CDR3 DNA is TGTGCCAGCAGTTCCGGGACAGGGGGCCAGCGCACTGAAGCTTTCTTT. Amino acids: CASSSGTGGQRTEAFF.